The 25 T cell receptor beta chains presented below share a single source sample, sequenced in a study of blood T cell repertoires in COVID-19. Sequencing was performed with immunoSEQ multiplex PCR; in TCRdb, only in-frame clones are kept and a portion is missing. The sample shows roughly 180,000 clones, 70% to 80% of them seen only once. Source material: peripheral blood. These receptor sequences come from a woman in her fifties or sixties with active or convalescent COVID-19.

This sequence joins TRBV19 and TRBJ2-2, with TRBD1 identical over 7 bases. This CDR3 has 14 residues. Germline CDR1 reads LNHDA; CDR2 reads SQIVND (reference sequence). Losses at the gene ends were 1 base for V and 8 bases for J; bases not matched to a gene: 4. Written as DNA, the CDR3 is TGTGCCAGTAGTATAGGACAGGGAACGGGGGAGCTGTTTTTT. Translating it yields CASSIGQGTGELFF.

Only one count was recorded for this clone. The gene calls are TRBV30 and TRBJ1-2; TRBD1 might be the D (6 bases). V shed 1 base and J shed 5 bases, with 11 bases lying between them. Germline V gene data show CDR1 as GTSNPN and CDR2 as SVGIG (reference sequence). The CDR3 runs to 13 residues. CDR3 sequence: CAWSEEGGYGYTF. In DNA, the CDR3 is TGTGCCTGGAGTGAGGAGGGGGGGTATGGCTACACCTTC.

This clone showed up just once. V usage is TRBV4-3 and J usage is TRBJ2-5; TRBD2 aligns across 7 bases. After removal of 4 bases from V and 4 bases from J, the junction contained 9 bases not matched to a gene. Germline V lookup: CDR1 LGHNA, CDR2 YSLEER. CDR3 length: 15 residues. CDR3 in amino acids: CASSRGAGVRETQYF. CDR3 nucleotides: TGCGCCAGCAGCCGCGGCGCGGGAGTTCGAGAGACCCAGTACTTC.

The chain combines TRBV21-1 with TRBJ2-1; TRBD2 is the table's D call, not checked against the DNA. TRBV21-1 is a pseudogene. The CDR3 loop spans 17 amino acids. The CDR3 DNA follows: TGTGCCAGCAGCAAAGAGCGCGGGGATCGCTCCTACAATGAGCAGTTCTTC. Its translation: CASSKERGDRSYNEQFF.

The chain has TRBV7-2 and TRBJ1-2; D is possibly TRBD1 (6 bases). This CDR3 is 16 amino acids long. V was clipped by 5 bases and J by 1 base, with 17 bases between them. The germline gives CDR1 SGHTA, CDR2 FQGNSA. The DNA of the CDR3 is TGTGCCAGCAGCAGCGCACAGGGAGTTATTAACTATGGCTACACCTTC. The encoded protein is CASSSAQGVINYGYTF.

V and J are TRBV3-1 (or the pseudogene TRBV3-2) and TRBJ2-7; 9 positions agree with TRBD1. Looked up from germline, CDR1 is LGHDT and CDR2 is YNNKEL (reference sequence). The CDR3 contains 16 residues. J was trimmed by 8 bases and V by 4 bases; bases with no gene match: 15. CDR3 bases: TGTGCCAGCAGCCCCAACCCCGGGACAGGGAAAAATAAGCAGTACTTC. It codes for CASSPNPGTGKNKQYF.

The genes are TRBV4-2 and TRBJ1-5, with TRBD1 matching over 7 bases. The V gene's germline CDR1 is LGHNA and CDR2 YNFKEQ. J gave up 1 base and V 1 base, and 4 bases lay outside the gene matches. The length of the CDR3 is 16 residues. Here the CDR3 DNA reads TGTGCCAGCAGCCAAGTGGCAGGGGGAAGCAATCAGCCCCAGCATTTT. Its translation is CASSQVAGGSNQPQHF.

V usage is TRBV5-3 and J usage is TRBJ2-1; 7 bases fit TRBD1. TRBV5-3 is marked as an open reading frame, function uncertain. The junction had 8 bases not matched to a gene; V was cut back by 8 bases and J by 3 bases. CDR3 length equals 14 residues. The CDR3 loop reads CASMRGPYYNEQFF. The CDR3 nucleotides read TGTGCCAGTATGAGGGGGCCCTACTACAATGAGCAGTTCTTC.

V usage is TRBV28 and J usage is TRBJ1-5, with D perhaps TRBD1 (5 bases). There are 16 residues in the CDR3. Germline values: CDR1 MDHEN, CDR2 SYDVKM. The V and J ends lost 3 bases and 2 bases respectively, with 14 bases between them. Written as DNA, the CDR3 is TGTGCCAGCAGTTTTTCCGCGGGGCCGCGCAATCAGCCCCAGCATTTT. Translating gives CASSFSAGPRNQPQHF. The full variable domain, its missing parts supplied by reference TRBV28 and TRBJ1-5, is DVKVTQSSRYLVKRTGEKVFLECVQDMDHENMFWYRQDPGLGLRLIYFSYDVKMKEKGDIPEGYSVSREKKERFSLILESASTNQTSMYLCASSFSAGPRNQPQHFGDGTRLSIL.

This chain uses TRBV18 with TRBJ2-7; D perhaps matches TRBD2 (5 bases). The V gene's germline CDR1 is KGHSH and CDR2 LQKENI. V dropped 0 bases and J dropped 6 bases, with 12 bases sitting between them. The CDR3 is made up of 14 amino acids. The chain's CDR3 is CASSPPLGVSEQYF. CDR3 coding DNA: TGTGCCAGCTCACCACCCCTCGGGGTTTCCGAGCAGTACTTC.

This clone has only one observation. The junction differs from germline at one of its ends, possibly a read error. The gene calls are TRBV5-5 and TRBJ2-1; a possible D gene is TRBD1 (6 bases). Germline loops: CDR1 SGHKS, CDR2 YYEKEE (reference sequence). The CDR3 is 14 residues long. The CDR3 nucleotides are TGTGCCAGCAGTTTGGGAACAGGGCGGTATGAGCAGTTCTTC. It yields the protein CASSLGTGRYEQFF.

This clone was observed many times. The CDR3 region is CASSFGVGGNSPLHF. CDR3 in DNA: TGTGCCAGCAGTTTCGGAGTTGGAGGAAATTCACCCCTCCACTTT. The V and J genes are TRBV27 and TRBJ1-6; D call uncertain. Germline-derived CDR1 and CDR2 are MNHEY and SMNVEV (reference sequence). The CDR3 totals 15 residues. Trimming stripped 3 bases from V and 7 bases from J, with 13 bases between.

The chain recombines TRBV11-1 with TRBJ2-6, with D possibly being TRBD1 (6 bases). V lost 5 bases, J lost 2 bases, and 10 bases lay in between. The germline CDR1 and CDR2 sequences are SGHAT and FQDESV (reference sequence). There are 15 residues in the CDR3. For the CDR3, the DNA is TGTGCCAGCAGCCACGACAGGACTGGGGCCAACGTCCTGACTTTC. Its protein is CASSHDRTGANVLTF.

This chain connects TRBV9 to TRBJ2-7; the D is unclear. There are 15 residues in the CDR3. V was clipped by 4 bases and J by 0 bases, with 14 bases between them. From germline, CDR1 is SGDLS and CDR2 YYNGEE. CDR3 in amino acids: CASSLHAAPSYEQYF. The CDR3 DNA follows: TGTGCCAGCAGCCTCCACGCGGCACCCTCCTACGAGCAGTACTTC.

The CDR3 DNA reads as TGTGCCTGGAGTGGGGAGTCGTCGTTCTCACCCCTCCACTTT. Its protein is CAWSGESSFSPLHF. V usage is TRBV30 and J usage is TRBJ1-6; no reliable D call. The CDR3 has 14 residues. The V and J ends lost 1 base and 10 bases respectively, with 14 bases between them. Germline V lookup: CDR1 GTSNPN, CDR2 SVGIG (reference sequence).

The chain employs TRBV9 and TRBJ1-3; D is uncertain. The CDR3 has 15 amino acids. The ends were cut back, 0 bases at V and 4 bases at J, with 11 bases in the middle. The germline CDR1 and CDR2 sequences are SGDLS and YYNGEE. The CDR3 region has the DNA TGTGCCAGCAGCGTAGGTCTAGTAACCGGAAACACCATATATTTT. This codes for CASSVGLVTGNTIYF.

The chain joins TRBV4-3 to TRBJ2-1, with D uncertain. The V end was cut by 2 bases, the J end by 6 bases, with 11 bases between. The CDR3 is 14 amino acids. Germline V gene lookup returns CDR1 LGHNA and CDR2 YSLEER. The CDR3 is CASSQNPGGNEQFF. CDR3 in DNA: TGCGCCAGCAGCCAAAACCCAGGTGGCAATGAGCAGTTCTTC.

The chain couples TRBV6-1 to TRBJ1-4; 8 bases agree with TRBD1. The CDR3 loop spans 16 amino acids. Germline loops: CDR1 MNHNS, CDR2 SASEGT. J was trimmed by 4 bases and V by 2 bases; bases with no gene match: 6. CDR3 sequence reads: CASSERRTGNNEKLFF. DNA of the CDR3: TGTGCCAGCAGTGAACGTCGGACAGGGAATAATGAAAAACTGTTTTTT.

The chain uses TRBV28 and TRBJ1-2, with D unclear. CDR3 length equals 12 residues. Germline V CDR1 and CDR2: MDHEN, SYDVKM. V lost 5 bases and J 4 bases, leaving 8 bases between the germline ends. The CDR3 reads CASSRVLYGYTF. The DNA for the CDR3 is TGTGCCAGCAGTCGGGTCCTCTATGGCTACACCTTC.

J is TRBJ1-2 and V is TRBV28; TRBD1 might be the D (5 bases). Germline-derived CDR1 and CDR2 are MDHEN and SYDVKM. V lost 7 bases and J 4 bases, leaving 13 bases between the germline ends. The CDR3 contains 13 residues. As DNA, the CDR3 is TGTGCCAGCACCGGAGACAGACTCTATGGCTACACCTTC. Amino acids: CASTGDRLYGYTF.

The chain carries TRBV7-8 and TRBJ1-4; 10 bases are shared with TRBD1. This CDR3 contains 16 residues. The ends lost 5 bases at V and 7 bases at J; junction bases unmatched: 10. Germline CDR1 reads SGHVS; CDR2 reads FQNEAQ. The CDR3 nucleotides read TGTGCCAGCAGCCCAAGAAGGGACAGGGGAGGTGAAAAACTGTTTTTT. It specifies CASSPRRDRGGEKLFF.

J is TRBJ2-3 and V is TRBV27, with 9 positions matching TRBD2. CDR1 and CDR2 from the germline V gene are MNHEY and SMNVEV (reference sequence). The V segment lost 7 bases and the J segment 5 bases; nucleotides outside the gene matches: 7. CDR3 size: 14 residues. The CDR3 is CASMVELAGDTQYF. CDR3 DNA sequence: TGTGCCAGCATGGTAGAACTAGCGGGAGATACGCAGTATTTT.

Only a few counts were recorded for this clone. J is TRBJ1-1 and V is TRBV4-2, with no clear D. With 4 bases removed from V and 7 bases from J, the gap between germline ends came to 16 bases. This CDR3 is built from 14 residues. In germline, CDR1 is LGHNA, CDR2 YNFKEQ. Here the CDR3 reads CASSPPGRGGEAFF. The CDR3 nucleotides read TGTGCCAGCAGCCCTCCGGGCCGTGGAGGTGAAGCTTTCTTT.

The CDR3 region has the DNA TGTGCCAGCTCACCACCGGGGACACCCGAAGCTTTCTTT. Translating it yields CASSPPGTPEAFF. The chain is built from TRBV18 and TRBJ1-1, with D perhaps TRBD1 (6 bases). Trimming took 0 bases from V and 8 from J, leaving 10 bases between them. The CDR3 is made up of 13 amino acids. Germline V gives CDR1 KGHSH, CDR2 LQKENI.

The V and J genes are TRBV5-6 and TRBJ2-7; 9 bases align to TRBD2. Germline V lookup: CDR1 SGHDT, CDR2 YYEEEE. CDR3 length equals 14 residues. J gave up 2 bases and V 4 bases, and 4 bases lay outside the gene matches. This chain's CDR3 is CASSPWTSAYEQYF. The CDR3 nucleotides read TGTGCCAGCAGCCCATGGACTAGCGCCTACGAGCAGTACTTC.